This TCR beta chain originates from a study of T cells in Graves' hyperthyroidism and ophthalmopathy. Study-level information: Peripheral blood was obtained at initial diagnosis, preceding any treatment. Study results and limitations: Separation of ophthalmopathy from stable hyperthyroidism was achieved by a 13 V-J model. Blood also contained most expanded thyroid clonotypes above 0.001.

Not enrolled were patients with uncontrolled infection, other autoimmune disease, pregnancy or lactation. In regard to this clonotype: Its antigen remains unidentified.

The TCR beta CDR3 regions underwent amplification using RNA transcripts as the source. HTBI primers were the set used in a first-round RT-PCR of the TCR CDR3. Using its own MiXCR run on the multiplex PCR reads, TCRdb lists one record per CDR3 protein. The sample contains more than 450,000 distinct CDR3 sequences, around 15% of which appear only once. The CDR3 has 14 amino acids. After removal of 0 bases from V and 4 bases from J, the junction contained 0 bases not matched to a gene. Germline CDR1 SGHVS, CDR2 FQNEAQ. The sequence derives from a woman aged 35 to 49 with Graves' hyperthyroidism. This rearrangement joins TRBV7-8 to TRBJ2-3; TRBD2 matches 8 bases. What was sequenced was blood. The CDR3 nucleotides read TGTGCCAGCAGCTTAGCACTAGCGGCAGATACGCAGTATTTT. Translated, it gives CASSLALAADTQYF.